Sequencing of this T cell receptor (beta chain) was carried out in a study of cytotoxic CD8 clonotypes in ibrutinib-treated CLL. Study-wide results and caveats: With treatment, public clonotypes, which were uncommon, either contracted or remained stable.

Deep sequencing aimed at 1 in 200,000 to 1 in 1 million T cells' resolution. Clones were read by immunoSEQ multiplex PCR, and TCRdb kept only the in-frame ones, dropping some. The sample lists under 300,000 clones, approximately 76% occurring once. As to this clone: Its specificity is unknown.

Source: PBMCs, taken at disease progression, from a patient treated with ibrutinib. The source of this sequence is a human donor with chronic lymphocytic leukemia.

The CDR3 DNA reads TGTGCCAGCAGTTTGATGAAGGGGGCCTACGAGCAGTACTTC. As protein: CASSLMKGAYEQYF. This chain links TRBV27 with TRBJ2-7; perhaps TRBD1 as D (6 bases). The CDR3 runs 14 residues. The germline gives CDR1 MNHEY, CDR2 SMNVEV (reference sequence). Trimming removed 3 bases at V and 2 bases at J, with 11 bases between.